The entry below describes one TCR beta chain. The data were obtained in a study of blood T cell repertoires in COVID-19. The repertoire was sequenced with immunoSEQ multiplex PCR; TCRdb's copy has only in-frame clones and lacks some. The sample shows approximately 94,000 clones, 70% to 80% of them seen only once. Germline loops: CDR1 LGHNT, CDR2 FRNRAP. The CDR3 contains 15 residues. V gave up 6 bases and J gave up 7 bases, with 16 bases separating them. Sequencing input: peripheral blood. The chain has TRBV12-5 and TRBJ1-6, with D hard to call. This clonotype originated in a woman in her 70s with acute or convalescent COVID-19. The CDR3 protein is CASGPREGGNSPLHF. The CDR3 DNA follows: TGTGCTAGTGGACCCCGGGAGGGAGGGAATTCACCCCTCCACTTT.